The 8 T cell receptor beta chains in this list originate from one sample, sequenced in a study of OX40 agonist ivuxolimab in advanced cancers. Profiling relied on immunoSEQ multiplex PCR, and the TCRdb table lists in-frame clones only, not all of them. The sample lists approximately 35,000 clones, roughly nine tenths occurring once. Sequencing used CD4+ or CD8+ T cells sorted from blood, obtained in a trial of the OX40 agonist ivuxolimab. The receptors stem from an adult with an advanced solid tumor such as melanoma, head and neck, liver or kidney cancer.

The chain recombines TRBV7-2 with TRBJ2-2, with D maybe TRBD1 (6 bases). This CDR3 is 14 amino acids long. Germline lookup yields CDR1 SGHTA and CDR2 FQGNSA. V was clipped by 6 bases and J by 2 bases, with 10 bases between them. Here the CDR3 DNA reads TGTGCCAGCAGATTGGGGACAAACACCGGGGAGCTGTTTTTT. Amino acids: CASRLGTNTGELFF.

This chain joins TRBV15 and TRBJ2-2; TRBD2 aligns across 7 bases. Germline CDR1 reads LNHNV; CDR2 reads YYDKDF (reference sequence). With 6 bases clipped from V and 7 bases from J, the junction kept 8 bases outside the gene matches. The CDR3 is made up of 14 amino acids. CDR3 DNA: TGTGCCACCAGGTTCGGGACTATCGACGGGGAGCTGTTTTTT. It specifies CATRFGTIDGELFF.

V is TRBV19 and J is TRBJ1-5; 8 bases agree with TRBD1. V dropped 3 bases and J dropped 5; count of bases not matched to a gene: 6. CDR3 size: 15 residues. In germline, CDR1 is LNHDA, CDR2 SQIVND (reference sequence). CDR3 coding DNA: TGTGCCAGTAGTATGGGGCAGGGGGCCTATCAGCCCCAGCATTTT. It encodes CASSMGQGAYQPQHF.

The rearrangement joins TRBV19 to TRBJ1-1, with D possibly being TRBD1 (5 bases). Between the trimmed V and J ends, which lost 0 bases and 7 bases, there was a span of 12 bases. This CDR3 is 14 amino acids long. The germline CDR1 and CDR2 sequences are LNHDA and SQIVND (reference sequence). The CDR3 DNA sequence: TGTGCCAGTAGTATAGACAGGGTCCGGGTTGAAGCTTTCTTT. Translating gives CASSIDRVRVEAFF.

This chain links TRBV6-6 with TRBJ1-3; D uncertain. The germline CDR1 and CDR2 sequences are MNHNY and SVGAGI (reference sequence). The CDR3 is made up of 16 amino acids. V gave up 6 bases and J gave up 0 bases, with 15 bases separating them. DNA for the CDR3: TGTGCCAGCAGCTATACCGGGATTATCTCTGGAAACACCATATATTTT. Its protein is CASSYTGIISGNTIYF.

The chain recombines TRBV2 with TRBJ2-1; the match to TRBD2 covers 10 bases. Germline V gives CDR1 SNHLY, CDR2 FYNNEI. The CDR3 covers 15 residues. Losses at the gene ends were 11 bases for V and 4 bases for J; bases not matched to a gene: 11. The CDR3: CASYERTSGYNEQFF. The CDR3 DNA reads TGTGCCTCCTACGAGCGGACTAGCGGTTACAATGAGCAGTTCTTC.

The rearrangement links TRBV10-3 to TRBJ2-2; 14 nucleotides match TRBD2. After removal of 3 bases from V and 3 bases from J, the junction contained 12 bases not matched to a gene. The CDR3 has 20 amino acids. CDR1 and CDR2 (germline): ENHRY, SYGVKD. CDR3 protein: CAISEGMGLAGAGYTGELFF. CDR3 bases: TGTGCCATCAGTGAAGGTATGGGACTAGCGGGAGCCGGGTACACCGGGGAGCTGTTTTTT.

This clone appeared once. The CDR3 DNA sequence: TGTGCCAGCAGCCCGGGACGGCGTAGCTCCTACGAGCAGTACTTC. This sequence encodes CASSPGRRSSYEQYF. This sequence joins TRBV5-4 and TRBJ2-7; perhaps D is TRBD1 or TRBD2 (5 bases each). Germline CDR1 reads SGHNT; CDR2 reads YYREEE (reference sequence). The ends were cut back, 4 bases at V and 0 bases at J, with 14 bases in the middle. The CDR3 runs to 15 residues.